This T cell receptor (beta chain) is from a study of CD8 T cells in Susac syndrome. Study in general: Blood was drawn from Susac syndrome patients while they were therapy-naive, on corticosteroids, or on intravenous immunoglobulin alone.

Random hexamers were used to reverse transcribe an amount of about 0.5 to 1 ug RNA. The CDR3 of TCR beta was amplified by immunoSEQ multiplex PCR across 54 Vbeta and 13 Jbeta. In TCRdb, the immunoSEQ multiplex PCR reads were re-called with MiXCR into one record per CDR3 protein. Here the sample spans just over 150,000 distinct CDR3 sequences, around 95% being singletons. TCR beta sequences were obtained from blood CD8+ and CD4+ T cells. Negative isolation was used for CD8+ and CD4+ T cells, and FACS enrichment was applied to TEMRA cells. The clonotype comes from a human donor with Susac syndrome. Source material: CD4+ T cells from PBMCs.

This CDR3 is CASSRTRDRVTDTQYF. The CDR3 nucleotides read TGTGCCAGCAGCAGGACCCGGGACAGGGTGACAGATACGCAGTATTTT. The rearrangement uses TRBV7-8 and TRBJ2-3; 9 bases fit TRBD1. Germline assignment: CDR1 SGHVS and CDR2 FQNEAQ. The CDR3 is 16 residues long. The trim removed 5 bases at V and 3 bases at J, leaving 9 bases unmatched.